This record concerns one T cell receptor beta chain sequence. With 2 bases removed from V and 1 base from J, the gap between germline ends came to 14 bases. Germline CDR1 and CDR2: MNHEY and SVGEGT. The CDR3 has 16 amino acids. The entry originates in a study of blood T cell repertoires in COVID-19. Overall study context: The United States, Italy and Spain provided the acute and convalescent COVID-19 samples. T cells, B-cell-depleted T cells, or PBMCs provided the cDNA or gDNA that served as material.

Authors' analysis steps: It was from reference gene primer amplification that nucleated cell counts were estimated. Sequenced by immunoSEQ multiplex PCR; TCRdb stores in-frame clones only, minus some. The DNA was the basis for D and trimming; V, J and clone size are from that table. In the table there are some 28,000 clones, roughly 90% of which are singletons. This clonotype originated in a human donor in a cohort sampled during active COVID-19. The chain links TRBV6-2 or TRBV6-3 to TRBJ2-5, with D possibly TRBD1 on 6 matching bases. The specimen was peripheral blood. CDR3 loop: CASSYPRLDSQETQYF. The CDR3 region has the DNA TGTGCCAGCAGTTACCCTCGTCTGGACAGCCAAGAGACCCAGTACTTC.